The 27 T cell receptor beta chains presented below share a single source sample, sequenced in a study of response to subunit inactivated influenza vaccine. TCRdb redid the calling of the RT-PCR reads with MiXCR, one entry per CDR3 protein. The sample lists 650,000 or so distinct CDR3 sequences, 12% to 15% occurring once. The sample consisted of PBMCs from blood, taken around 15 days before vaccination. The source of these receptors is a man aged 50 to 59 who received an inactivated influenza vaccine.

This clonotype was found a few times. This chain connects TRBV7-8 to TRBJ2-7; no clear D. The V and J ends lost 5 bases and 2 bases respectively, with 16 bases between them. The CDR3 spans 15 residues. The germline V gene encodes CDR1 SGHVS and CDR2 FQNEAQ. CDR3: CASSLRTELAYEQYF. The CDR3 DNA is TGTGCCAGCAGCCTAAGGACGGAGTTAGCCTACGAGCAGTACTTC.

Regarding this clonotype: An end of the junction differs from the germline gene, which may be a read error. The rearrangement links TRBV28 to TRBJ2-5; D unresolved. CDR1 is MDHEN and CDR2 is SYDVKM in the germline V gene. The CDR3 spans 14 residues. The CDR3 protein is CATPVPGLEETLYF. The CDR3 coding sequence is TGTGCCACCCCGGTGCCGGGCTTGGAAGAGACCCTGTACTTC. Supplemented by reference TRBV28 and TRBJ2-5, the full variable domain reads DVKVTQSSRYLVKRTGEKVFLECVQDMDHENMFWYRQDPGLGLRLIYFSYDVKMKEKGDIPEGYSVSREKKERFSLILESASTNQTSMYLCATPVPGLEETLYFGPGTRLLVL.

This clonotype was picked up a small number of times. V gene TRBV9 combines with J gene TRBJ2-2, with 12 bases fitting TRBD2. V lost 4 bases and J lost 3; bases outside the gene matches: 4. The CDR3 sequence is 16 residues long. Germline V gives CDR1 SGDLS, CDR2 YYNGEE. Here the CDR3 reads CASSPRLAGDTGELFF. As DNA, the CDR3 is TGTGCCAGCAGCCCCCGACTAGCGGGAGACACCGGGGAGCTGTTTTTT. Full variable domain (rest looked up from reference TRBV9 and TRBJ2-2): DSGVTQTPKHLITATGQRVTLRCSPRSGDLSVYWYQQSLDQGLQFLIQYYNGEERAKGNILERFSAQQFPDLHSELNLSSLELGDSALYFCASSPRLAGDTGELFFGEGSRLTVL.

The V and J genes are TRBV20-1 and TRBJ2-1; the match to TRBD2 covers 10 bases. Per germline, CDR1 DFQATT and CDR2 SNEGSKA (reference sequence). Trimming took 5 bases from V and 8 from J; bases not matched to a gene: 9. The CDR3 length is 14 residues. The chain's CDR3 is CSASRLAGQDEQFF. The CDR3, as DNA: TGCAGTGCTTCTCGACTAGCGGGTCAGGATGAGCAGTTCTTC.

CDR3 loop: CASSVSSPDTQYF. CDR3 DNA: TGTGCCAGCAGCGTAAGTAGCCCAGATACGCAGTATTTT. The chain uses TRBV9 and TRBJ2-3; no firm D call. The V end lost 1 base, the J end lost 4 bases, and 7 bases lay between the germline ends. The CDR3 sequence is 13 residues long. Germline CDR1 and CDR2: SGDLS and YYNGEE. Full variable domain (rest looked up from reference TRBV9 and TRBJ2-3): DSGVTQTPKHLITATGQRVTLRCSPRSGDLSVYWYQQSLDQGLQFLIQYYNGEERAKGNILERFSAQQFPDLHSELNLSSLELGDSALYFCASSVSSPDTQYFGPGTRLTVL.

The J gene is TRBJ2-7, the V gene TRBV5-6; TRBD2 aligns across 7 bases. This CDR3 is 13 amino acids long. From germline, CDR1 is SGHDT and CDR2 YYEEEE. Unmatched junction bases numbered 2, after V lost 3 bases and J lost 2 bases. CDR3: CASSWGGTYEQYF. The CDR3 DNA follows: TGTGCCAGCAGCTGGGGAGGGACCTACGAGCAGTACTTC.

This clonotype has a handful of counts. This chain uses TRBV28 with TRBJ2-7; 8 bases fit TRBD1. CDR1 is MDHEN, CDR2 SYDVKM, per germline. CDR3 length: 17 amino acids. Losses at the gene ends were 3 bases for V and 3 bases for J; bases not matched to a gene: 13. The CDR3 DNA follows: TGTGCCAGCAGTTTTTCCCGCCGCCGGACAGGGAACTACGAGCAGTACTTC. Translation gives CASSFSRRRTGNYEQYF.

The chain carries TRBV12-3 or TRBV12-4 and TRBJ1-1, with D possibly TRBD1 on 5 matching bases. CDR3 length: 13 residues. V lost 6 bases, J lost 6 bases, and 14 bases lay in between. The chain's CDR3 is CASRSRGRAEAFF. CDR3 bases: TGTGCCAGCAGGTCTCGGGGCCGGGCTGAAGCTTTCTTT.

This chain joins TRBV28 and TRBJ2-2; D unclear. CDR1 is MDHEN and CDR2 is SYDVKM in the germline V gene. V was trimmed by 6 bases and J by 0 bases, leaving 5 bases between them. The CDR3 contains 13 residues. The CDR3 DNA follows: TGTGCCAGCAGATATCCGAACACCGGGGAGCTGTTTTTT. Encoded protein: CASRYPNTGELFF.

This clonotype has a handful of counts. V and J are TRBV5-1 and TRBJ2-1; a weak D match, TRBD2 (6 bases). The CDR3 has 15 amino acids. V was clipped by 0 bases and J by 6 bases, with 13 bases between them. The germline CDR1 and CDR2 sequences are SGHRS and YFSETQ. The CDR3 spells CASSLVGLGGNEQFF. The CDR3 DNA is TGCGCCAGCAGCTTGGTCGGGCTGGGGGGCAATGAGCAGTTCTTC.

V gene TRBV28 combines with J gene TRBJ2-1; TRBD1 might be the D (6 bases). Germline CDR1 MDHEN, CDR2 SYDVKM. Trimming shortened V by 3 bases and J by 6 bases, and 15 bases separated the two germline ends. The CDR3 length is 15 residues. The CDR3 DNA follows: TGTGCCAGCAGTTTGCGCAGGGGCCTATCCAATGAGCAGTTCTTC. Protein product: CASSLRRGLSNEQFF.

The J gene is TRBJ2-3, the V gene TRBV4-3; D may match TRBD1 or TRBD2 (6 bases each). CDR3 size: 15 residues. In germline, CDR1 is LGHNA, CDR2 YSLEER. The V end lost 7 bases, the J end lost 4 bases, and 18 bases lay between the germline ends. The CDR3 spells CASNEGGSHADTQYF. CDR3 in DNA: TGCGCCAGCAACGAGGGGGGCTCCCATGCAGATACGCAGTATTTT.

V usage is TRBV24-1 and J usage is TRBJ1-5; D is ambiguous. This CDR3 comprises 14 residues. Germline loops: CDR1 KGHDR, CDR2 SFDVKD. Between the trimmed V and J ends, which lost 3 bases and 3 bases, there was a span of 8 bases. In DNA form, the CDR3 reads TGTGCCACCAGTGATATAGGGTACAATCAGCCCCAGCATTTT. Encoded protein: CATSDIGYNQPQHF.

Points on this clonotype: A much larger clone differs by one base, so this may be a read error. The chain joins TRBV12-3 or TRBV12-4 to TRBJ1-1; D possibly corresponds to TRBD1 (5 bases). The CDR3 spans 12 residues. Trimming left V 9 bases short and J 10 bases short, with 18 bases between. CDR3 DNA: TGTGCCAGAAGTCCCGGGACCTCGGCAGCTTTCTTT. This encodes CARSPGTSAAFF.

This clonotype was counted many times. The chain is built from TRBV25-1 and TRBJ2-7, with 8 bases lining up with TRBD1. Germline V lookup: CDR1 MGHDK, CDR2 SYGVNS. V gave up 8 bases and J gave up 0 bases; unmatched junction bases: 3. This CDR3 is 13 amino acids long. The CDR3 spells CASRGQASYEQYF. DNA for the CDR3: TGTGCCAGCCGGGGACAGGCCTCCTACGAGCAGTACTTC.

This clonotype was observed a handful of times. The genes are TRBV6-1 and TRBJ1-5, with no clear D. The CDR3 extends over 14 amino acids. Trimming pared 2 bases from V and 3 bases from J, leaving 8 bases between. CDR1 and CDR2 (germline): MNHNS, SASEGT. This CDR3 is CASSENQLNQPQHF. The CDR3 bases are TGTGCCAGCAGTGAAAATCAACTCAATCAGCCCCAGCATTTT.

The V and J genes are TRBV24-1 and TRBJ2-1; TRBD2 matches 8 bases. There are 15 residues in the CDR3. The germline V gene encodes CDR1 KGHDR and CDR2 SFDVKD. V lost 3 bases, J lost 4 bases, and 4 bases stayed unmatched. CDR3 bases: TGTGCCACCAGTGATCCTAGCGGGCCATACAATGAGCAGTTCTTC. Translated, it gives CATSDPSGPYNEQFF.

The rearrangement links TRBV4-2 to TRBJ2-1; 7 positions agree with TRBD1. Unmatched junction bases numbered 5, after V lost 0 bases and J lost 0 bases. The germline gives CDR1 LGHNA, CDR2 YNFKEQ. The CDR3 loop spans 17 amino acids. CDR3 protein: CASSQDRQGFSYNEQFF. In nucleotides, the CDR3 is TGTGCCAGCAGCCAAGATCGACAGGGATTCTCCTACAATGAGCAGTTCTTC.

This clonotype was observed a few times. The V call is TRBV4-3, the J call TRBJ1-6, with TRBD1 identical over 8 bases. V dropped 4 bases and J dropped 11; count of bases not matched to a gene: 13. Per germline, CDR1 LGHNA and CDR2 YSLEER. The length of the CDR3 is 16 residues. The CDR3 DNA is TGCGCCAGCAGCCCACCTCCCGGGACAGGAAATCCACCCCTCCACTTT. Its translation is CASSPPPGTGNPPLHF.

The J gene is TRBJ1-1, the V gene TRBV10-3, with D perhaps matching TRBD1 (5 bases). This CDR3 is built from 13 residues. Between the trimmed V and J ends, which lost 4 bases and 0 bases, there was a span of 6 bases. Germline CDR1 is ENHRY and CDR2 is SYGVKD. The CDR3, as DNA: TGTGCCATCAGTGGACAGATGAACACTGAAGCTTTCTTT. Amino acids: CAISGQMNTEAFF.

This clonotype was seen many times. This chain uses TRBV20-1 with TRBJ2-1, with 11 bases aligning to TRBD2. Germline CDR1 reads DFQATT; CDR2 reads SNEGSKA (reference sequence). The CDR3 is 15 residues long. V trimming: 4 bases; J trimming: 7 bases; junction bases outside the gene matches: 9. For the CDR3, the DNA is TGCAGTGCTATGCCCCTAGCGGGAGGAAGGAATGAGCAGTTCTTC. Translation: CSAMPLAGGRNEQFF.

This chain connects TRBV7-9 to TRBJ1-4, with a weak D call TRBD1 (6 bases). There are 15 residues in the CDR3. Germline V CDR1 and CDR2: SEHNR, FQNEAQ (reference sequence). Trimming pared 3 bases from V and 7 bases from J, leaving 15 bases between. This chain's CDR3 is CASSFVPGGSEKLFF. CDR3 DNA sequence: TGTGCCAGCAGCTTCGTCCCTGGGGGCAGTGAAAAACTGTTTTTT.

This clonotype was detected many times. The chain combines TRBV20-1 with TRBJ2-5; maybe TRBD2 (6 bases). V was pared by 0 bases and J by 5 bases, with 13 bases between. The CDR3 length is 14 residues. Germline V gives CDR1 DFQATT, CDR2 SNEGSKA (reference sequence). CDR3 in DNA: TGCAGTGCTAGAGATGGGGACGGAGGGGAGACCCAGTACTTC. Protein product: CSARDGDGGETQYF.

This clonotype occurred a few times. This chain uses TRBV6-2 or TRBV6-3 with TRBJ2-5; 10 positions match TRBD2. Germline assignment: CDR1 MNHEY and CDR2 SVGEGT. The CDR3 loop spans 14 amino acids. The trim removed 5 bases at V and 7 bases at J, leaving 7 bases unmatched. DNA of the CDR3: TGTGCCAGCAGTCGCCCGGGACTAGCGCCGACCCAGTACTTC. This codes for CASSRPGLAPTQYF.

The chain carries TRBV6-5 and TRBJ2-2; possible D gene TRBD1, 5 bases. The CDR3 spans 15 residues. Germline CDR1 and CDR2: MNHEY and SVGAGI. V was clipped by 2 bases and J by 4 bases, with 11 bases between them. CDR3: CASSYLQQGTGELFF. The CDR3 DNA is TGTGCCAGCAGTTACCTCCAGCAGGGCACCGGGGAGCTGTTTTTT.

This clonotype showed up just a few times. The CDR3 here is CASSLGGTDGSKSGGAFF. CDR3 bases: TGTGCCAGCAGCTTAGGAGGGACAGACGGGTCAAAATCGGGCGGAGCTTTCTTT. The V and J genes are TRBV11-1 and TRBJ1-1; 7 bases map to TRBD1. This CDR3 has 18 residues. V was pared by 1 base and J by 10 bases, with 21 bases of the junction left unmatched. The V gene's germline CDR1 is SGHAT and CDR2 FQDESV (reference sequence).

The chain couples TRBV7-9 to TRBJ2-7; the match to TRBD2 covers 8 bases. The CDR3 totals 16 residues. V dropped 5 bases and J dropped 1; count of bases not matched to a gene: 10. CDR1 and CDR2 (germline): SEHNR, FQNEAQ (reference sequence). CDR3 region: CASSALAAKGSYEQYF. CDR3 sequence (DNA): TGTGCCAGCAGCGCACTAGCGGCCAAGGGGTCCTACGAGCAGTACTTC. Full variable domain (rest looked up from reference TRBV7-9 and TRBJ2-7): DTGVSQNPRHKITKRGQNVTFRCDPISEHNRLYWYRQTLGQGPEFLTYFQNEAQLEKSRLLSDRFSAERPKGSFSTLEIQRTEQGDSAMYLCASSALAAKGSYEQYFGPGTRLTVT.